Listed below are T cell receptor beta chains from one sample, sequenced in a study of Ad26.COV2.S vaccination and SARS-CoV-2 variants. Measured with immunoSEQ multiplex PCR; TCRdb has only the in-frame clones, and not every one. The table lists 400,000 to 450,000 clones, roughly 91% of them singletons. This specimen consisted of peripheral blood, obtained in a trial of Ad26.COV2.S vaccine versus placebo. These TCRs come from a person aged 18 to 59 who received the Ad26.COV2.S COVID-19 vaccine or a placebo. The CDR3 runs from the conserved cysteine through the conserved F or W. A D gene is named only where the DNA matches it firmly. Rows give clone size only sometimes, using once, few, many, or a class for an expanded clone.

abundance	len	d_gene	v_gene	j_gene	CDR3aa	CDR3nt
few	14	NA	TRBV5-6	TRBJ1-1	CASSPETDNTEAFF	TGTGCCAGCAGCCCGGAGACAGACAACACTGAAGCTTTCTTT
NA	14	TRBD2	TRBV29-1	TRBJ2-1	CSVIRLAGVGEQFF	TGCAGCGTTATAAGACTAGCGGGAGTAGGGGAGCAGTTCTTC
NA	15	NA	TRBV18	TRBJ2-1	CASSPRLSGYNEQFF	TGTGCCAGCTCACCACGGCTAAGTGGGTACAATGAGCAGTTCTTC
NA	16	TRBD2	TRBV13	TRBJ2-7	CASSYTPGTSSYEQYF	TGTGCCAGCAGCTACACGCCCGGGACTAGCTCCTACGAGCAGTACTTC
NA	17	NA	TRBV12-5	TRBJ2-1	CASGLGLGAGSYNEQFF	TGTGCTAGTGGTTTGGGCCTTGGAGCCGGCTCCTACAATGAGCAGTTCTTC
NA	15	TRBD2	TRBV5-8	TRBJ2-5	CASSQERGPQETQYF	TGTGCCAGCAGCCAAGAGCGGGGCCCACAAGAGACCCAGTACTTC
NA	12	NA	TRBV29-1	TRBJ2-1	CSVTQGINEQFF	TGCAGCGTTACCCAGGGCATTAATGAGCAGTTCTTC
NA	13	TRBD1	TRBV9	TRBJ2-5	CASSGTGQETQYF	TGTGCCAGCAGCGGGACAGGGCAAGAGACCCAGTACTTC
NA	16	TRBD1	TRBV5-6	TRBJ2-7	CASSLNSRDRVYEQYF	TGTGCCAGCAGCTTGAATAGCCGGGACAGGGTCTACGAGCAGTACTTC
NA	15	TRBD2	TRBV2	TRBJ2-2	CASTGTRANTGELFF	TGTGCCAGCACAGGGACTAGGGCGAACACCGGGGAGCTGTTTTTT
NA	14	NA	TRBV6-2/TRBV6-3	TRBJ2-2	CASSYGANTGELFF	TGTGCCAGCAGTTACGGGGCGAACACCGGGGAGCTGTTTTTT
NA	13	NA	TRBV12-3/TRBV12-4	TRBJ2-2	CASSYSGTGELFF	TGTGCCAGCAGCTATAGCGGCACCGGGGAGCTGTTTTTT
NA	14	NA	TRBV25-1	TRBJ1-2	CASSEPRQRDGYTF	TGTGCCAGCAGTGAACCCAGACAGAGAGATGGCTACACCTTC
NA	16	TRBD2	TRBV29-1	TRBJ2-3	CSVEVGLAASTDTQYF	TGCAGCGTTGAGGTGGGACTAGCGGCTAGCACAGATACGCAGTATTTT
NA	14	NA	TRBV5-4	TRBJ1-4	CASSPGTVDEKLFF	TGTGCCAGCAGCCCCGGGACGGTAGATGAAAAACTGTTTTTT
NA	13	NA	TRBV5-5	TRBJ2-1	CASSLVGTSEQFF	TGTGCCAGCAGCTTGGTAGGCACAAGTGAGCAGTTCTTC
NA	16	TRBD2	TRBV14	TRBJ2-1	CASSQEGLAGAYEQFF	TGTGCCAGCAGCCAAGAGGGGCTAGCGGGAGCTTATGAGCAGTTCTTC
NA	13	NA	TRBV18	TRBJ2-5	CASSPSLMETQYF	TGTGCCAGCTCACCATCATTGATGGAGACCCAGTACTTC
NA	15	TRBD2	TRBV7-2	TRBJ2-1	CASSLAAGVLNEQFF	TGTGCCAGCAGCTTAGCGGCGGGAGTTCTCAATGAGCAGTTCTTC
NA	13	TRBD2	TRBV2	TRBJ2-7	CASKRGGIYEQYF	TGTGCCAGCAAACGGGGGGGCATCTACGAGCAGTACTTC
NA	15	NA	TRBV30	TRBJ1-1	CAWSIEGRANTEAFF	TGTGCCTGGAGTATTGAAGGCAGGGCGAACACTGAAGCTTTCTTT
NA	15	NA	TRBV14	TRBJ1-6	CASSPRKGHNSPLHF	TGTGCCAGCAGCCCACGTAAAGGACATAATTCACCCCTCCACTTT
NA	12	NA	TRBV10-3	TRBJ1-4	CAISESGASWFF	TGTGCCATCAGTGAGTCGGGCGCCTCTTGGTTTTTT
NA	18	NA	TRBV18	TRBJ1-5	CASSHRDSGTHSNQPQHF	TGTGCCAGCTCACACAGGGACTCCGGGACCCATAGCAATCAGCCCCAGCATTTT
NA	14	NA	TRBV7-2	TRBJ2-7	CASSQPDRSYEQYF	TGTGCCAGCAGCCAACCGGACAGATCCTACGAGCAGTACTTC
once	16	TRBD2	TRBV4-1	TRBJ2-1	CASSQGGGPSYNEQFF	TGCGCCAGCAGCCAAGGGGGAGGGCCTTCCTACAATGAGCAGTTCTTC
NA	13	NA	TRBV29-1	TRBJ1-1	CSAMKGGSTEAFF	TGCAGCGCCATGAAAGGGGGGAGCACTGAAGCTTTCTTT
NA	15	TRBD1	TRBV27	TRBJ1-1	CASSLGTEGGTEAFF	TGTGCCAGCAGTTTAGGGACAGAAGGGGGCACTGAAGCTTTCTTT
NA	16	TRBD1	TRBV10-1	TRBJ2-3	CASRTPGQGDADTQYF	TGCGCCAGCAGGACCCCGGGACAGGGGGACGCAGATACGCAGTATTTT
NA	17	TRBD1	TRBV5-6	TRBJ1-3	CASSLVGQVLSGNTIYF	TGTGCCAGCAGCTTGGTGGGACAGGTTCTCTCTGGAAACACCATATATTTT
NA	15	NA	TRBV2	TRBJ1-2	CASRSGQAWSYGYTF	TGTGCCAGCAGGAGTGGGCAGGCGTGGAGCTATGGCTACACCTTC
NA	15	NA	TRBV7-9	TRBJ2-2	CASSLIRGNTGELFF	TGTGCCAGCAGCTTAATAAGAGGGAACACCGGGGAGCTGTTTTTT
NA	11	NA	TRBV19	TRBJ1-2	CASKDFYGYTF	TGTGCCAGCAAAGATTTCTATGGCTACACCTTC
NA	14	NA	TRBV13	TRBJ1-4	CASSDGRANEKLFF	TGTGCCAGCAGCGACGGCAGGGCTAATGAAAAACTGTTTTTT
once	17	TRBD2	TRBV24-1	TRBJ2-7	CATSDSGTSGTDYEQYF	TGTGCCACCAGTGATTCCGGGACTAGCGGGACGGACTACGAGCAGTACTTC
NA	14	NA	TRBV25-1	TRBJ2-7	CASSKGQNSYEQYF	TGTGCCAGCAGTAAAGGACAGAACTCCTACGAGCAGTACTTC
NA	13	NA	TRBV4-3	TRBJ2-5	CASSQDAFSTQYF	TGCGCCAGCAGCCAGGACGCCTTTTCGACCCAGTACTTC
NA	14	NA	TRBV7-2	TRBJ2-7	CASSLGPRSYEQYF	TGTGCCAGCAGCTTAGGACCCCGCTCCTACGAGCAGTACTTC
once	19	NA	TRBV5-4	TRBJ2-2	CASSTGVGAAPANTGELFF	TGTGCCAGCAGCACGGGAGTAGGGGCGGCCCCAGCGAACACCGGGGAGCTGTTTTTT
NA	17	TRBD2	TRBV28	TRBJ2-5	CASSRGGVAGGRETQYF	TGTGCCAGCAGTAGAGGGGGGGTAGCGGGAGGGCGAGAGACCCAGTACTTC
once	14	NA	TRBV3-1/TRBV3-2	TRBJ2-5	CASSPQYREETQYF	TGTGCCAGCAGCCCCCAATACAGGGAAGAGACCCAGTACTTC
NA	15	TRBD2	TRBV9	TRBJ2-7	CASSVGLAVTYEQYF	TGTGCCAGCAGCGTAGGACTAGCGGTTACCTACGAGCAGTACTTC
NA	18	TRBD2	TRBV4-2	TRBJ2-3	CASSQDQLAGGITDTQYF	TGTGCCAGCAGCCAAGATCAGCTAGCGGGAGGGATCACAGATACGCAGTATTTT
NA	12	NA	TRBV7-8	TRBJ2-7	CASSSETYEQYF	TGTGCCAGCAGCTCCGAAACCTACGAGCAGTACTTC
once	14	TRBD2	TRBV24-1	TRBJ2-1	CATSPSGRAEEQFF	TGTGCCACCAGTCCTAGCGGGAGGGCTGAGGAGCAGTTCTTC
few	14	TRBD1	TRBV11-2	TRBJ2-7	CASSLRDRAYEQYF	TGTGCCAGCAGCTTAAGGGACAGGGCTTACGAGCAGTACTTC
NA	15	TRBD2	TRBV15	TRBJ2-3	CATSRAGTSVGTQYF	TGTGCCACCAGCAGGGCCGGGACTAGCGTTGGTACGCAGTATTTT
NA	13	NA	TRBV5-1	TRBJ2-2	CASTPGLGGELFF	TGCGCCAGCACACCCGGGTTGGGCGGGGAGCTGTTTTTT
NA	18	TRBD1	TRBV2	TRBJ2-1	CASSEQPGTGISYNEQFF	TGTGCCAGCAGTGAGCAACCGGGGACAGGGATATCCTACAATGAGCAGTTCTTC
NA	13	NA	TRBV28	TRBJ2-7	CASRRGSSYEQYF	TGTGCCAGCAGGAGGGGTTCCTCCTACGAGCAGTACTTC
NA	14	NA	TRBV9	TRBJ1-6	CASSVASVNSPLHF	TGTGCCAGCAGCGTAGCGTCCGTAAATTCACCCCTCCACTTT
NA	13	NA	TRBV19	TRBJ1-1	CAGRSGANTEAFF	TGTGCCGGAAGATCGGGAGCGAACACTGAAGCTTTCTTT
NA	17	TRBD1	TRBV27	TRBJ2-6	CASSKWTGFSGANVLTF	TGTGCCAGCAGTAAATGGACAGGGTTTTCAGGGGCCAACGTCCTGACTTTC
NA	18	NA	TRBV6-2/TRBV6-3	TRBJ2-6	CASSSSLFNREGANVLTF	TGTGCCAGCAGTTCCAGCCTTTTTAACAGGGAGGGGGCCAACGTCCTGACTTTC
NA	15	TRBD1	TRBV28	TRBJ1-2	CASSLGQGVNYGYTF	TGTGCCAGCAGTCTCGGACAGGGGGTGAACTATGGCTACACCTTC
NA	13	NA	TRBV13	TRBJ2-7	CASRGDKSYEQYF	TGTGCCAGCAGAGGGGACAAATCATACGAGCAGTACTTC
once	16	TRBD1	TRBV19	TRBJ1-5	CASSRWGQGAVQPQHF	TGTGCCAGTAGTAGATGGGGACAGGGGGCCGTCCAGCCCCAGCATTTT